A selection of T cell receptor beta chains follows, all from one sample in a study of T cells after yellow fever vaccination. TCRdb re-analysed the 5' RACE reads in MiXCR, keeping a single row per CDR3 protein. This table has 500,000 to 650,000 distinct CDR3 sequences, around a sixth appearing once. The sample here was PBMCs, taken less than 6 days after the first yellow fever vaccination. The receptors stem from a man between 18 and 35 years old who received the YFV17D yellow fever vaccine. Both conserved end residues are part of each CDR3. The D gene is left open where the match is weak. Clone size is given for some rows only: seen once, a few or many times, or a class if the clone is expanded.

cdr3_aa: CASSHLRGGQETQYF
cdr3_nt: TGTGCCAGCAGCCATTTGAGGGGGGGCCAAGAGACCCAGTACTTC
d_call: NA
clone_size: many
v_call: TRBV3-1
j_call: TRBJ2-5

cdr3_aa: CASSPFLSDTQYF
cdr3_nt: TGTGCCAGCAGCCCTTTCCTCAGCGATACGCAGTATTTT
d_call: NA
clone_size: NA
v_call: TRBV6-1
j_call: TRBJ2-3

cdr3_aa: CASSPHRVSNQPQHF
cdr3_nt: TGTGCCAGCAGTCCCCACAGGGTTAGCAATCAGCCCCAGCATTTT
d_call: NA
clone_size: NA
v_call: TRBV12-3/TRBV12-4
j_call: TRBJ1-5

cdr3_aa: CASSTKKGRLMNTGELFF
cdr3_nt: TGTGCCAGCAGCACGAAGAAGGGCAGATTGATGAACACCGGGGAGCTGTTTTTT
d_call: NA
clone_size: few
v_call: TRBV7-3
j_call: TRBJ2-2

cdr3_aa: CASSQRAAMGEGYTF
cdr3_nt: TGTGCCAGCAGCCAAAGGGCGGCAATGGGTGAGGGCTACACCTTC
d_call: NA
clone_size: few
v_call: TRBV3-1
j_call: TRBJ1-2

cdr3_aa: CATTLPGAGEQYF
cdr3_nt: TGTGCCACCACCCTCCCGGGGGCCGGCGAGCAGTACTTC
d_call: NA
clone_size: few
v_call: TRBV7-2
j_call: TRBJ2-7

cdr3_aa: CAISESGVFGYTF
cdr3_nt: TGTGCCATCAGTGAGTCGGGTGTTTTTGGCTACACCTTC
d_call: NA
clone_size: NA
v_call: TRBV10-3
j_call: TRBJ1-2

cdr3_aa: CASSRMRGQATKSAGLRETQYF
cdr3_nt: TGTGCCAGCAGCCGCATGCGGGGGCAGGCCACCAAGTCAGCGGGGTTGAGAGAGACCCAGTACTTC
d_call: NA
clone_size: NA
v_call: TRBV4-2
j_call: TRBJ2-5

cdr3_aa: CASSLDGGENTGELFF
cdr3_nt: TGCGCCAGCAGCTTGGACGGGGGAGAGAACACCGGGGAGCTGTTTTTT
d_call: NA
clone_size: NA
v_call: TRBV5-1
j_call: TRBJ2-2

cdr3_aa: CASSWTGGGYEQYF
cdr3_nt: TGTGCCAGCAGCTGGACAGGGGGCGGCTACGAGCAGTACTTC
d_call: TRBD1
clone_size: NA
v_call: TRBV7-2
j_call: TRBJ2-7

cdr3_aa: CASSMGTNEKLFF
cdr3_nt: TGTGCCAGCTCAATGGGAACTAATGAAAAACTGTTTTTT
d_call: NA
clone_size: NA
v_call: TRBV18
j_call: TRBJ1-4

cdr3_aa: CASSVAGGWGETQYF
cdr3_nt: TGTGCCAGCAGCGTAGCGGGCGGGTGGGGAGAGACCCAGTACTTC
d_call: NA
clone_size: few
v_call: TRBV9
j_call: TRBJ2-5

cdr3_aa: CASSLGASYNEQFF
cdr3_nt: TGCGCCAGCAGCTTAGGGGCCTCGTACAATGAGCAGTTCTTC
d_call: NA
clone_size: NA
v_call: TRBV5-1
j_call: TRBJ2-1

cdr3_aa: CASSLRERGDNEQFF
cdr3_nt: TGTGCCAGCAGCCTTCGCGAGCGGGGGGACAATGAGCAGTTCTTC
d_call: TRBD2
clone_size: NA
v_call: TRBV11-2
j_call: TRBJ2-1

cdr3_aa: CASSFTRSTDHYF
cdr3_nt: TGTGCCAGCAGTTTTACAAGGTCGACAGATCACTACTTC
d_call: NA
clone_size: NA
v_call: TRBV28
j_call: TRBJ2-7

cdr3_aa: CASSLVLGSKNIQYF
cdr3_nt: TGTGCCAGCAGTTTAGTGTTGGGTTCCAAAAACATTCAGTACTTC
d_call: NA
clone_size: many
v_call: TRBV12-3/TRBV12-4
j_call: TRBJ2-4

cdr3_aa: CASRRGLAGVETQYF
cdr3_nt: TGTGCCAGCAGGAGGGGACTAGCGGGGGTCGAGACCCAGTACTTC
d_call: TRBD2
clone_size: few
v_call: TRBV12-3/TRBV12-4
j_call: TRBJ2-5

cdr3_aa: CASRVGAALREQYF
cdr3_nt: TGTGCCAGCAGGGTGGGGGCAGCCCTCAGGGAGCAGTACTTC
d_call: NA
clone_size: once
v_call: TRBV28
j_call: TRBJ2-7

cdr3_aa: CASSPRTLRRQGTHNEQFF
cdr3_nt: TGTGCCAGCAGCCCTCGGACATTACGAAGACAGGGGACGCACAATGAGCAGTTCTTC
d_call: TRBD1
clone_size: few
v_call: TRBV6-2/TRBV6-3
j_call: TRBJ2-1

cdr3_aa: CASSLGSSGLETQYF
cdr3_nt: TGCGCCAGCAGCTTGGGCTCTAGTGGTTTGGAGACCCAGTACTTC
d_call: NA
clone_size: NA
v_call: TRBV5-1
j_call: TRBJ2-5

cdr3_aa: CASSYSMADLTDTQYF
cdr3_nt: TGTGCCAGCAGTTACTCGATGGCAGACCTCACAGATACGCAGTATTTT
d_call: NA
clone_size: NA
v_call: TRBV6-5
j_call: TRBJ2-3

cdr3_aa: CASSLARGPYEQFF
cdr3_nt: TGTGCCAGCAGTTTAGCCAGGGGGCCCTATGAGCAGTTCTTC
d_call: TRBD1
clone_size: NA
v_call: TRBV12-3/TRBV12-4
j_call: TRBJ2-1

cdr3_aa: CASSFDRPSYEQYF
cdr3_nt: TGTGCCAGCAGCTTTGACAGGCCCTCCTACGAGCAGTACTTC
d_call: NA
clone_size: few
v_call: TRBV11-1
j_call: TRBJ2-7

cdr3_aa: CASSLAGGGLIYGYTF
cdr3_nt: TGTGCCAGCAGCTTAGCCGGGGGGGGGCTTATCTATGGCTACACCTTC
d_call: NA
clone_size: NA
v_call: TRBV7-2
j_call: TRBJ1-2

cdr3_aa: CASSSPGQSNTGELFF
cdr3_nt: TGTGCCAGCAGCTCACCGGGACAGAGCAACACCGGGGAGCTGTTTTTT
d_call: TRBD1
clone_size: few
v_call: TRBV5-6
j_call: TRBJ2-2

cdr3_aa: CASSTQTENTEAFF
cdr3_nt: TGTGCCAGCAGTACCCAGACAGAGAACACTGAAGCTTTCTTT
d_call: NA
clone_size: NA
v_call: TRBV6-1
j_call: TRBJ1-1

cdr3_aa: CAINLGLAGAPADTQYF
cdr3_nt: TGTGCCATCAATCTTGGACTAGCGGGGGCTCCCGCCGATACGCAGTATTTT
d_call: TRBD2
clone_size: few
v_call: TRBV10-3
j_call: TRBJ2-3

cdr3_aa: CASSFSEKYGYTF
cdr3_nt: TGTGCCAGCAGCTTCTCAGAAAAGTATGGCTACACCTTC
d_call: NA
clone_size: NA
v_call: TRBV7-9
j_call: TRBJ1-2

cdr3_aa: CASSQEETLHEKLFF
cdr3_nt: TGCGCCAGCAGCCAAGAGGAGACGCTTCATGAAAAACTGTTTTTT
d_call: NA
clone_size: many
v_call: TRBV4-1
j_call: TRBJ1-4

cdr3_aa: CASSHRFGQLKNEQFF
cdr3_nt: TGTGCCAGCAGCCATCGATTTGGACAGCTGAAAAATGAGCAGTTCTTC
d_call: NA
clone_size: NA
v_call: TRBV4-2
j_call: TRBJ2-1

cdr3_aa: CASSLAGTYEQYF
cdr3_nt: TGCGCCAGCAGCTTGGCGGGGACCTACGAGCAGTACTTC
d_call: NA
clone_size: many
v_call: TRBV5-1
j_call: TRBJ2-7

cdr3_aa: CASTASGGTTDTQYF
cdr3_nt: TGTGCCAGCACCGCTAGCGGGGGGACCACAGATACGCAGTATTTT
d_call: TRBD2
clone_size: NA
v_call: TRBV9
j_call: TRBJ2-3

cdr3_aa: CSVNRGEPYNEQFF
cdr3_nt: TGCAGTGTTAACCGGGGGGAGCCCTACAATGAGCAGTTCTTC
d_call: TRBD2
clone_size: NA
v_call: TRBV20-1
j_call: TRBJ2-1

cdr3_aa: CASSPTLAAGTQYF
cdr3_nt: TGTGCCAGCAGCCCTACCTTGGCGGCCGGGACCCAGTACTTC
d_call: NA
clone_size: NA
v_call: TRBV7-2
j_call: TRBJ2-5

cdr3_aa: CASSPLVQTGELFF
cdr3_nt: TGTGCCAGCAGCCCGTTAGTTCAGACCGGGGAGCTGTTTTTT
d_call: NA
clone_size: few
v_call: TRBV5-5
j_call: TRBJ2-2

cdr3_aa: CASGGSPLHF
cdr3_nt: TGCGCCAGCGGGGGGTCACCCCTCCACTTT
d_call: NA
clone_size: few
v_call: TRBV4-3
j_call: TRBJ1-6

cdr3_aa: CASGQGLNTEAFF
cdr3_nt: TGCGCCAGCGGACAGGGATTGAACACTGAAGCTTTCTTT
d_call: TRBD1
clone_size: NA
v_call: TRBV5-1
j_call: TRBJ1-1

cdr3_aa: CASSLDPLGRRSSGNTIYF
cdr3_nt: TGTGCCAGCAGCTTAGATCCCCTCGGACGTCGAAGCTCTGGAAACACCATATATTTT
d_call: NA
clone_size: few
v_call: TRBV11-2
j_call: TRBJ1-3

cdr3_aa: CASSEQGVPLAGELFF
cdr3_nt: TGTGCCAGCAGCGAACAGGGGGTCCCGTTAGCCGGGGAGCTGTTTTTT
d_call: TRBD1
clone_size: NA
v_call: TRBV9
j_call: TRBJ2-2

cdr3_aa: CASSWGTANSPLHF
cdr3_nt: TGTGCCAGCAGCTGGGGGACAGCTAATTCACCCCTCCACTTT
d_call: TRBD1
clone_size: few
v_call: TRBV7-9
j_call: TRBJ1-6

cdr3_aa: CSARDWGRNQPQHF
cdr3_nt: TGCAGTGCTAGAGATTGGGGGCGGAATCAGCCCCAGCATTTT
d_call: NA
clone_size: NA
v_call: TRBV20-1
j_call: TRBJ1-5

cdr3_aa: CASSETTESYEQYF
cdr3_nt: TGTGCCAGCAGCGAAACGACAGAGTCCTACGAGCAGTACTTC
d_call: NA
clone_size: few
v_call: TRBV9
j_call: TRBJ2-7